Here is one T cell receptor beta chain with its context. What it binds is not known. The data belong to a study of graft-versus-host responses after intestinal transplantation. Study-wide context: Transplants given to recipients were multivisceral, liver-intestinal, or isolated intestinal.

Germline values: CDR1 SQVTM, CDR2 ANQGSEA. V lost 7 bases and J lost 5, with 18 bases in between. This CDR3 has 13 residues. The study's findings and limits: Researchers found peak circulating GvH clone levels linked to early post-transplant HvG declines. Recipient bone marrow held GvH clones, some seen earlier in ileum or blood.

The protocol was immunoSEQ multiplex PCR, while the TCRdb copy is restricted to in-frame clones and leaves out a portion. The sample yields approximately 80,000 clones, around 90% seen once. Here the sequenced sample was unstimulated CD4+ T cells sorted from spleen or lymph node cells, taken before intestinal transplant. The sequence was collected from a human donor who received an intestinal transplant. The chain is built from TRBV29-1 and TRBJ2-7; a weak D match, TRBD1 (6 bases). For the CDR3, the DNA is TGCAGCGCCCGAGGGCAGGGGTTCGACGAGCAGTACTTC. This translates into CSARGQGFDEQYF.